The rows below give T cell receptor beta chains drawn from one sample of a study of neurological immune-mediated disorders. TCRdb processed the 5' RACE reads anew with MiXCR; each CDR3 protein has one entry. The sample lists 55,000 to 60,000 distinct CDR3 sequences; roughly 3.2% were seen once. The sequencing sample was made of PBMCs. These receptors were collected from a woman between 25 and 40 years old with multiple sclerosis. Each CDR3 is given without its conserved first and last residue. Where a row states a size, it is once, few, many or the class of an expanded clone; other rows omit it.

>many|TRBV20-1
SALSAAEGPFYGYT
>many|TRBV15
ATSRAGSYNEQF
>many|TRBV20-1
SAGGTSGREQY
>many|TRBV5-1
ASSPLGQNTGELF
>many|TRBV12-3/TRBV12-4
ASSLKGRNTEAF
>many|TRBV5-1
ASSFVPLTGVKNIQY
>many|TRBV12-3/TRBV12-4
ASSWDRGGNTIY
>many|TRBV5-1
ASSLALSGRGNNEQF
>many|TRBV5-1
ASSLEGNSNQPQH
>few|TRBV18
ASSLGILTGELF
>-|TRBV4-1
ASSQEGDKKT
>many|TRBV7-8
ASNVAGSSEQY
>-|TRBV18
ASSPGLAKETQY
>many|TRBV7-9
ASSLAGTSGNYT
>few|TRBV20-1
SASSSGGAVTQY
>many|TRBV5-1
ASSPNSRTYNEQF
>many|TRBV3-1
ASSQAGGQF
>many|TRBV4-2
ASSQPTGQGYNEQF
>many|TRBV27
ASSLSTVRAGYEQY
>many|TRBV6-6
ASSYSSGGLATDTQY
>many|TRBV10-3
AISETLLNTEAF
>many|TRBV5-1
ASSPTVSGNTIY
>-|TRBV5-1
ASSLVGNQPQH
>many|TRBV20-1
SAKRGSGRNTGELF
>many|TRBV20-1
SAPRWGVGADEQF
>-|TRBV6-2/TRBV6-3
ASSYGMAGANVLT
>many|TRBV9
ASSVGTLYNEQF
>many|TRBV2
ASSATGVDTEAF
>many|TRBV7-9
ASSPGLSFHNEQF
>many|TRBV20-1
SARAHPGSTQY
>many|TRBV20-1
SASLISPGLAGGVTDTQY
>many|TRBV5-1
ASSLGGAADTQY
>many|TRBV18
ASSPQRAGTRPIGQY
>many|TRBV12-3/TRBV12-4
ASSAAYEQY
>-|TRBV5-6
ASSFDLVGPQY
>-|TRBV20-1
SASSRTANTEAF
>many|TRBV29-1
SVEDPRGGSSEQF
>few|TRBV5-1
AISRDLAGEAF
>many|TRBV12-3/TRBV12-4
ASSWTSGRYEQF
>many|TRBV9
ASRPHGAGDTQY
>many|TRBV20-1
SASGRPNHNEQF
>many|TRBV21-1
ASSKARRCILLAF
>many|TRBV2
ASRKDSQPLH
>many|TRBV5-1
ASSLPGSGGDTQY